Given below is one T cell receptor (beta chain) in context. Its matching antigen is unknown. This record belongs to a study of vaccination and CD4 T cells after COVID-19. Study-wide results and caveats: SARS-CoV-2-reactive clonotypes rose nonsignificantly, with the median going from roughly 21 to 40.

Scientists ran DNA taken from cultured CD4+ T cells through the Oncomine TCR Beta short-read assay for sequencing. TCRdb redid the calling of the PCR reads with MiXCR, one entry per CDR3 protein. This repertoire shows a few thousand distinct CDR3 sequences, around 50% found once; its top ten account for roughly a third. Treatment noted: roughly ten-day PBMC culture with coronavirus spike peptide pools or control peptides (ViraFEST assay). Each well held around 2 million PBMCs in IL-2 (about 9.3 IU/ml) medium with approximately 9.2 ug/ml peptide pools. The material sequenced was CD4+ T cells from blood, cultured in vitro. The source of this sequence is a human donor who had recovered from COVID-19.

The CDR3 region has the DNA TGTGCCAGCAGCTTAGGGGAGAACACTGAAGCTTTCTTT. Its protein product is CASSLGENTEAFF. V and J are TRBV7-8 and TRBJ1-1, with D unresolved. Germline CDR1 SGHVS, CDR2 FQNEAQ. V was shortened by 1 base and J by 1 base, with 4 bases between the two germline ends. CDR3 length equals 13 residues.